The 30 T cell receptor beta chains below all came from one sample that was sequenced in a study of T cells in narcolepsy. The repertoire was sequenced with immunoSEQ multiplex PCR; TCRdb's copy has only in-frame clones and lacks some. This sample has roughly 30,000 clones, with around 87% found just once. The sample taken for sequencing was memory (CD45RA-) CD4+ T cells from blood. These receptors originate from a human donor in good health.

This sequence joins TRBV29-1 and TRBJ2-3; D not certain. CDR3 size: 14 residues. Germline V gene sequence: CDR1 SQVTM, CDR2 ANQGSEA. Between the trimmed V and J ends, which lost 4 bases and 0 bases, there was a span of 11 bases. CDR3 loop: CSVAPSGSTDTQYF. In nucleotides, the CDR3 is TGCAGCGTTGCCCCCTCAGGAAGCACAGATACGCAGTATTTT.

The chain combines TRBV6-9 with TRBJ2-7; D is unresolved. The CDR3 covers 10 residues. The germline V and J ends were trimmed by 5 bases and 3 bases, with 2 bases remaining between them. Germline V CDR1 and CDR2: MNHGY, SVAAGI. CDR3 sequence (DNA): TGTGCCAGCAGTGACTACGAGCAGTACTTC. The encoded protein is CASSDYEQYF.

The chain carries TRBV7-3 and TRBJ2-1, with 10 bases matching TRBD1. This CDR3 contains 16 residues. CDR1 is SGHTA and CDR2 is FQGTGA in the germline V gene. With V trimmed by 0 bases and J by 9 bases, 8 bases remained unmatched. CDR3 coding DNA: TGTGCCAGCAGCTTAACCGAGGACAGGGGGTTCAGTGAGCAGTTCTTC. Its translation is CASSLTEDRGFSEQFF.

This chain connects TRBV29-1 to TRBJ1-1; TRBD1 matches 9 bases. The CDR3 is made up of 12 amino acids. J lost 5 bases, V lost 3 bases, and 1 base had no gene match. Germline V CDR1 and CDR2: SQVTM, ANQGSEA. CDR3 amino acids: CSVDGQGTEAFF. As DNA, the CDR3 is TGCAGCGTTGACGGACAGGGGACTGAAGCTTTCTTT.

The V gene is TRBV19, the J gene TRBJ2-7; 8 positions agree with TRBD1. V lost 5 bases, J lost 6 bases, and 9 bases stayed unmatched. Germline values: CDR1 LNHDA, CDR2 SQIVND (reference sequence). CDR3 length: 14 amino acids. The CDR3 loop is CASSPRQGLGEQYF. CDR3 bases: TGTGCCAGTAGTCCACGACAGGGGTTAGGCGAGCAGTACTTC. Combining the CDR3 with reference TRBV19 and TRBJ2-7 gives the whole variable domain DGGITQSPKYLFRKEGQNVTLSCEQNLNHDAMYWYRQDPGQGLRLIYYSQIVNDFQKGDIAEGYSVSREKKESFPLTVTSAQKNPTAFYLCASSPRQGLGEQYFGPGTRLTVT.

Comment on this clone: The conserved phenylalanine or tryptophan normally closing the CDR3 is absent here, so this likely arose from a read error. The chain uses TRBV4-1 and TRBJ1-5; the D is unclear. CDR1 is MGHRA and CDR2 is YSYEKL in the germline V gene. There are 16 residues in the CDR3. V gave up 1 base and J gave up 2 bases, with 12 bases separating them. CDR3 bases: TGCGCCAGCAGCCAAGTGGACCTCCTTCGCAATCAGCCCCAGCATCTT. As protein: CASSQVDLLRNQPQHL.

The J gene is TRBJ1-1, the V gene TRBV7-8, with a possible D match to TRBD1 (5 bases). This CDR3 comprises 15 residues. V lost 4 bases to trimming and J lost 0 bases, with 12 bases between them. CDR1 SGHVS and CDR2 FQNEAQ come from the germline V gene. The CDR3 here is CASSSRRGMNTEAFF. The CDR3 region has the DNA TGTGCCAGCAGCTCGCGACGGGGGATGAACACTGAAGCTTTCTTT.

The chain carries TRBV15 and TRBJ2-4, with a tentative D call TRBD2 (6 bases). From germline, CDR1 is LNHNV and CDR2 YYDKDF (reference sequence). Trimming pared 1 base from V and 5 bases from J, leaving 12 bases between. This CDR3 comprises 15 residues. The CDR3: CATSRGGPSENIQYF. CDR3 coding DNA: TGTGCCACCAGCAGAGGGGGTCCTAGCGAAAACATTCAGTACTTC.

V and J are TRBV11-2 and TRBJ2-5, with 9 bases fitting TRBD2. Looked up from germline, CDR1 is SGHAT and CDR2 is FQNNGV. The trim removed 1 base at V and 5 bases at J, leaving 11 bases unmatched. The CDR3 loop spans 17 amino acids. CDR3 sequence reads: CASSLGVDGTSSETQYF. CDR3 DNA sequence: TGTGCCAGCAGCTTAGGTGTCGACGGGACTAGCAGTGAGACCCAGTACTTC.

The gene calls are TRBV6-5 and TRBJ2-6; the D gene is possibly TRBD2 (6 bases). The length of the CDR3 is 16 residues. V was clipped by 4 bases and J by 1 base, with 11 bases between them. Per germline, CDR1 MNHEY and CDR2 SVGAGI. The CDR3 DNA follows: TGTGCCAGCAGTTCCGCGGCGGGGTCTGGGGCCAACGTCCTGACTTTC. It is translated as CASSSAAGSGANVLTF.

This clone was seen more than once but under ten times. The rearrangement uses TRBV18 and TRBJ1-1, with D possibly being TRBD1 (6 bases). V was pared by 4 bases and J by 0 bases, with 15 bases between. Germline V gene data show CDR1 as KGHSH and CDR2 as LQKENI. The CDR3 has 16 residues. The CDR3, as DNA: TGTGCCAGCTCACGGGGAGCAGGGGAGGTGAACACTGAAGCTTTCTTT. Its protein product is CASSRGAGEVNTEAFF.

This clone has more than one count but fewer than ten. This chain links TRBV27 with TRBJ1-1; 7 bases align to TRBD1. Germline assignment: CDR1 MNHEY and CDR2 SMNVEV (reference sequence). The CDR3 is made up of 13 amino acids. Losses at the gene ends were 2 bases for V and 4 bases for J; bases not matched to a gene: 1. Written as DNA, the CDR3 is TGTGCCAGCAGTTTAAACAGGGGCACTGAAGCTTTCTTT. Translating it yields CASSLNRGTEAFF.

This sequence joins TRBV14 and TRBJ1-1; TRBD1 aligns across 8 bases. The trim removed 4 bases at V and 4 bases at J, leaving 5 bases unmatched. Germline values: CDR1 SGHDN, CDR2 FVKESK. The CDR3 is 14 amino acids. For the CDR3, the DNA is TGTGCCAGCAGCCCGACTACAGGGGGCACTGAAGCTTTCTTT. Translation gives CASSPTTGGTEAFF.

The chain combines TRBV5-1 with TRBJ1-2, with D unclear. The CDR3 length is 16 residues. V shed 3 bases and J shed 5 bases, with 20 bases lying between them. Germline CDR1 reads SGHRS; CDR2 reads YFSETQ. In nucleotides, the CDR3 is TGCGCCAGCAGCTGGACCATGGCAGGAAAATCGTATGGCTACACCTTC. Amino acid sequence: CASSWTMAGKSYGYTF.

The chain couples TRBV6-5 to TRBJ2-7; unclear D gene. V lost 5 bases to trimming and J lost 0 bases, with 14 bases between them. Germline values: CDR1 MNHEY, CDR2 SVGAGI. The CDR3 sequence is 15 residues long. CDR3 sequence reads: CASSVGPSSSYEQYF. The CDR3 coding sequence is TGTGCCAGCAGTGTCGGACCCTCGAGCTCCTACGAGCAGTACTTC.

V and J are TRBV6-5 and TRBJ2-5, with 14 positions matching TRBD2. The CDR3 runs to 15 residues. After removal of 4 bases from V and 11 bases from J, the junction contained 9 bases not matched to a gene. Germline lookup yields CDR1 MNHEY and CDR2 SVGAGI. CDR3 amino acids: CASSLGLAGVREQYF. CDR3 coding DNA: TGTGCCAGCAGTTTGGGACTAGCGGGAGTGCGAGAGCAGTACTTC.

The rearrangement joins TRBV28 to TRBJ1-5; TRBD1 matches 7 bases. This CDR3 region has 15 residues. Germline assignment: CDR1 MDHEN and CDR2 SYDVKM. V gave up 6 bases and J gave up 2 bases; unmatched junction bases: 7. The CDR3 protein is CASRGWTGGNQPQHF. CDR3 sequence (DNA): TGTGCCAGCAGGGGTTGGACAGGAGGCAATCAGCCCCAGCATTTT. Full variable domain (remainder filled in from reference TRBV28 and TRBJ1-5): DVKVTQSSRYLVKRTGEKVFLECVQDMDHENMFWYRQDPGLGLRLIYFSYDVKMKEKGDIPEGYSVSREKKERFSLILESASTNQTSMYLCASRGWTGGNQPQHFGDGTRLSIL.

The CDR3 loop is CASSEVGLRRDFNYGYTF. The CDR3 coding sequence is TGTGCCAGCAGTGAGGTCGGGCTCCGGCGGGATTTTAACTATGGCTACACCTTC. The chain employs TRBV2 and TRBJ1-2; no clear D. Per the germline V gene, CDR1 is SNHLY and CDR2 is FYNNEI. Between the trimmed V and J ends, which lost 3 bases and 1 base, there was a span of 21 bases. The CDR3 extends over 18 amino acids.

CDR3 nucleotide sequence: TGTGCCAGCTCACCGGGGGAAGACACTGAAGCTTTCTTT. It yields the protein CASSPGEDTEAFF. The chain carries TRBV18 and TRBJ1-1; D possibly corresponds to TRBD1 (5 bases). This CDR3 contains 13 residues. V gave up 3 bases and J gave up 3 bases, with 8 bases separating them. Looked up from germline, CDR1 is KGHSH and CDR2 is LQKENI.

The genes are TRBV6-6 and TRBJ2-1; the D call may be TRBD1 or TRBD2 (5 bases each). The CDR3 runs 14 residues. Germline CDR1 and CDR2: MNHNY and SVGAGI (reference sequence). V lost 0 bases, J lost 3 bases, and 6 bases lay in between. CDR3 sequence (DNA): TGTGCCAGCAGTTACTCGGGGGACTACAATGAGCAGTTCTTC. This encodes CASSYSGDYNEQFF.

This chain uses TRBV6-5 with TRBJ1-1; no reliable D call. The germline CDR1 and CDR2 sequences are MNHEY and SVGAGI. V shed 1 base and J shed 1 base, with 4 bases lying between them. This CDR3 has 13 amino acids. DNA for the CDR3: TGTGCCAGCAGTTACTGGGGGAACACTGAAGCTTTCTTT. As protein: CASSYWGNTEAFF.

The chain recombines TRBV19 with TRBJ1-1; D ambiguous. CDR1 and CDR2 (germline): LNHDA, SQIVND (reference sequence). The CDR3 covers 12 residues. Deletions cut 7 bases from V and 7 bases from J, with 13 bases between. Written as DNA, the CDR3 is TGTGCCAGTATAACTTCGGGAAGTGAAGCTTTCTTT. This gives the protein CASITSGSEAFF.

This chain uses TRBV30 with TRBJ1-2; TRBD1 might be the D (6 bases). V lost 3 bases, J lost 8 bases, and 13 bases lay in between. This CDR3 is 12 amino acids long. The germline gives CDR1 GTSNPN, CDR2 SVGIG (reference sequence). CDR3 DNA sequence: TGTGCCTGGAGGGTGGGGGGCAGGGGCTACACCTTC. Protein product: CAWRVGGRGYTF.

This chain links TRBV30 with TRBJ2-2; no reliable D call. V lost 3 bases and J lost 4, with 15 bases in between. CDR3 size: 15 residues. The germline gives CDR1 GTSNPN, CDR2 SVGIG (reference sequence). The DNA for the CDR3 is TGTGCCTGGAGCAGACCAATCGGAGCCACCGGGGAGCTGTTTTTT. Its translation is CAWSRPIGATGELFF.

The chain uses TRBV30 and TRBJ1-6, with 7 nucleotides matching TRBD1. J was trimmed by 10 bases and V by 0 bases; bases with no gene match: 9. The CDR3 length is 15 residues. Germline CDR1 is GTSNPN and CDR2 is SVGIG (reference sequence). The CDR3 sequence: CAWSVTARGGSPLHF. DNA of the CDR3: TGTGCCTGGAGTGTAACGGCCAGGGGGGGATCACCCCTCCACTTT. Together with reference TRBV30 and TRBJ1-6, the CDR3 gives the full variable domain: SQTIHQWPATLVQPVGSPLSLECTVEGTSNPNLYWYRQAAGRGLQLLFYSVGIGQISSEVPQNLSASRPQDRQFILSSKKLLLSDSGFYLCAWSVTARGGSPLHFGNGTRLTVT.

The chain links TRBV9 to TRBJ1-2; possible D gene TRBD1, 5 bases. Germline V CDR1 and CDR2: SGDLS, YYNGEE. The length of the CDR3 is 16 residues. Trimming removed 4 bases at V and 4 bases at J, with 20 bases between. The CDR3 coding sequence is TGTGCCAGCAGCCCCGGGACCGAAGGTTGGGGCTATGGCTACACCTTC. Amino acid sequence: CASSPGTEGWGYGYTF.

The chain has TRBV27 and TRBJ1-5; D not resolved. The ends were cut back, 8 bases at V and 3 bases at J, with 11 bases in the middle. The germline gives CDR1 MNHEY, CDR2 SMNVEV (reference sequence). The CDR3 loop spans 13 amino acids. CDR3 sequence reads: CASGKRDNQPQHF. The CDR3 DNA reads TGTGCCAGCGGTAAGAGGGACAATCAGCCCCAGCATTTT.

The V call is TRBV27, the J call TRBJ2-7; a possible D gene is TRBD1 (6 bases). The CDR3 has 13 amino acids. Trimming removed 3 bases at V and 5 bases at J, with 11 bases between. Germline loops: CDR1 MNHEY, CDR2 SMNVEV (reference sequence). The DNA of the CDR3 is TGTGCCAGCAGTTTGGGGGCCAGGGACGAGCAGTACTTC. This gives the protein CASSLGARDEQYF.

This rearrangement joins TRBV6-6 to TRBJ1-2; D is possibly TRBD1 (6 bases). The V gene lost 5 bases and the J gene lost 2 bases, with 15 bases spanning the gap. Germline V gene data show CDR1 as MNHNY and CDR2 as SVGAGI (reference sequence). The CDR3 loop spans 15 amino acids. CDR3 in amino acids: CASSPRTEVNYGYTF. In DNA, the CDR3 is TGTGCCAGCAGTCCCAGGACAGAAGTGAACTATGGCTACACCTTC.

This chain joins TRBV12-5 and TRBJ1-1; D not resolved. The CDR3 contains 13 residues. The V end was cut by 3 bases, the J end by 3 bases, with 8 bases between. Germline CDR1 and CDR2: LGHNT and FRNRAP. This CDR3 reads CASGFKRDTEAFF. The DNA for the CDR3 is TGTGCTAGTGGTTTTAAGAGGGACACTGAAGCTTTCTTT.